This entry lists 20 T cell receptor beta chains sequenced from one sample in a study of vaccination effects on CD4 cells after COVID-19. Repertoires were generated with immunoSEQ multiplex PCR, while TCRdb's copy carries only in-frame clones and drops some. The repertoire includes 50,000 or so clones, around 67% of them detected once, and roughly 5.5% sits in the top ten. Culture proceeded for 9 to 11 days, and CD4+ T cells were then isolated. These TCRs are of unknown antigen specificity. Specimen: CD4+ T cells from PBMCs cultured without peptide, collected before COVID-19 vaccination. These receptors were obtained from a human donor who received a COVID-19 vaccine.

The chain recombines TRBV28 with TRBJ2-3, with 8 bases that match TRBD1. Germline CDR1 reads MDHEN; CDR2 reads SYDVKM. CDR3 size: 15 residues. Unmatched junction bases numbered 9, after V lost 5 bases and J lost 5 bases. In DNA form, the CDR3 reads TGTGCCAGCAGTACAGGGGGATCAGGTGGAGATACGCAGTATTTT. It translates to CASSTGGSGGDTQYF.

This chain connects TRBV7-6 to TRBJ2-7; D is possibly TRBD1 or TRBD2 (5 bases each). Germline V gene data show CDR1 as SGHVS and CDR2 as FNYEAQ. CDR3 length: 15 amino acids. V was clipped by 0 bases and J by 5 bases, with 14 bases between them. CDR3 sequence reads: CASSLAGTAPHEQYF. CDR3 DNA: TGTGCCAGCAGCTTAGCCGGGACCGCGCCCCACGAGCAGTACTTC. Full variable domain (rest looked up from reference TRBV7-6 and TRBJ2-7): GAGVSQSPRYKVTKRGQDVALRCDPISGHVSLYWYRQALGQGPEFLTYFNYEAQQDKSGLPNDRFSAERPEGSISTLTIQRTEQRDSAMYRCASSLAGTAPHEQYFGPGTRLTVT.

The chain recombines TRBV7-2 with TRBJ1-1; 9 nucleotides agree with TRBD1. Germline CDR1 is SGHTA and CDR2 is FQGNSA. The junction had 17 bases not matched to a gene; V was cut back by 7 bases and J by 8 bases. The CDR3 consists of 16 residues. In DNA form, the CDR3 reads TGTGCCAGCAACTCAGAACGCCGACAGGGGGAGCTCGAAGCTTTCTTT. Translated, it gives CASNSERRQGELEAFF.

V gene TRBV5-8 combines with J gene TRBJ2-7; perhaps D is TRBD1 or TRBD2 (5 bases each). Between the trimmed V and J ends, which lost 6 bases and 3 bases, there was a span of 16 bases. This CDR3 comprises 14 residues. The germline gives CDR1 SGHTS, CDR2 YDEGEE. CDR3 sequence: CASTLGQGVYEQYF. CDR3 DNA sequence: TGTGCCAGCACGTTGGGGCAGGGAGTCTACGAGCAGTACTTC.

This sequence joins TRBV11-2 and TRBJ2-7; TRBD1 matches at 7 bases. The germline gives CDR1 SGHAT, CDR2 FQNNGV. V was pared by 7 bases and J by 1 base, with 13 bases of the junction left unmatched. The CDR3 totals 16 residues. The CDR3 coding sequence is TGTGCCAGCAAAATGAGATCGGGGACAGATTCCTACGAGCAGTACTTC. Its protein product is CASKMRSGTDSYEQYF.

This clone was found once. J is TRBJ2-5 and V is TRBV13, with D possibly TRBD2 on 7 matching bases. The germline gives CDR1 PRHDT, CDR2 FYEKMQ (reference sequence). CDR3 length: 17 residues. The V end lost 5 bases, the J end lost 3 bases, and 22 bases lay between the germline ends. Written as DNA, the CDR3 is TGTGCCAGCAGCGCCTCAGGGTTGCGGGGGCTAGAAGAGACCCAGTACTTC. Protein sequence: CASSASGLRGLEETQYF.

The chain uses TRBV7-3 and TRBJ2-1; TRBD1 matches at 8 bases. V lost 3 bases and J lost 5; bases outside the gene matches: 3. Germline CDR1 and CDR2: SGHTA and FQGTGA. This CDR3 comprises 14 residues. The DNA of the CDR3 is TGTGCCAGCAGCTTGGACAGGGAAGACAATGAGCAGTTCTTC. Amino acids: CASSLDREDNEQFF.

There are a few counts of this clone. The CDR3 DNA reads as TGTGCCAGCAGTGAACGCGGCAGAGGCAATCAGCCCCAGCATTTT. It encodes CASSERGRGNQPQHF. The chain carries TRBV25-1 and TRBJ1-5; D is unclear. The germline V gene has CDR1 MGHDK and CDR2 SYGVNS. V was trimmed by 2 bases and J by 2 bases, leaving 10 bases between them. This CDR3 spans 15 amino acids.

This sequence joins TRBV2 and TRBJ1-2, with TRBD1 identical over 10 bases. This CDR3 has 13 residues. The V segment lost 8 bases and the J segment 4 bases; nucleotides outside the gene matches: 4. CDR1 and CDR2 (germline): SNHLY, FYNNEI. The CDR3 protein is CASDRGQSYGYTF. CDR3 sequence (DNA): TGTGCCAGCGACAGGGGGCAAAGCTATGGCTACACCTTC.

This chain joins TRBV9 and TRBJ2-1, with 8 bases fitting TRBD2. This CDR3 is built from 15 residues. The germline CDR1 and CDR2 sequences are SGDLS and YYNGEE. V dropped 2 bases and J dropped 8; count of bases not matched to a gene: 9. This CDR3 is CASSVGGGPVDEQFF. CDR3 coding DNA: TGTGCCAGCAGCGTTGGCGGGGGGCCTGTGGATGAGCAGTTCTTC.

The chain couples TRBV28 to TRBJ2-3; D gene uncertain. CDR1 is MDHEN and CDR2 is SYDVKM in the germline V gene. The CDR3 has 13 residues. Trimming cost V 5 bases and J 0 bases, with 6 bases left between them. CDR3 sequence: CASSELSTDTQYF. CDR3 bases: TGTGCCAGCAGTGAATTAAGCACAGATACGCAGTATTTT.

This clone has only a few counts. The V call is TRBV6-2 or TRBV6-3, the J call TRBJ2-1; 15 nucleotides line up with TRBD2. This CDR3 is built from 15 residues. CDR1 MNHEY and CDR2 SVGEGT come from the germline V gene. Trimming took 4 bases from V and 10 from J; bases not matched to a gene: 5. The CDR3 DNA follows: TGTGCCAGCAGTTTGGGACTAGCGGGGGGCTACGAGCAGTTCTTC. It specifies CASSLGLAGGYEQFF.

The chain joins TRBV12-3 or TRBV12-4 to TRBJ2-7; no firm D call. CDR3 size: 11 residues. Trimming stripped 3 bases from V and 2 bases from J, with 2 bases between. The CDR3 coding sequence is TGTGCCAGCAGTTTGACCTACGAGCAGTACTTC. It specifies CASSLTYEQYF.

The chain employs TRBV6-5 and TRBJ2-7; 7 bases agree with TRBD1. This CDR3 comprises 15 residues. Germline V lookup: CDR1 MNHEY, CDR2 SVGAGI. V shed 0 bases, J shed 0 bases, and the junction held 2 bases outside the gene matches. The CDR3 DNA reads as TGTGCCAGCAGTTACTCGGACAGGCGCTCCTACGAGCAGTACTTC. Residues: CASSYSDRRSYEQYF.

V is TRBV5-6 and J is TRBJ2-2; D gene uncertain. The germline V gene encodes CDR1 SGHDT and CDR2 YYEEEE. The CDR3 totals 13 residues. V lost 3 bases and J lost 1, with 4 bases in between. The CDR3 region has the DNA TGTGCCAGCAGCTGGGGGAACACCGGGGAGCTGTTTTTT. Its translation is CASSWGNTGELFF.

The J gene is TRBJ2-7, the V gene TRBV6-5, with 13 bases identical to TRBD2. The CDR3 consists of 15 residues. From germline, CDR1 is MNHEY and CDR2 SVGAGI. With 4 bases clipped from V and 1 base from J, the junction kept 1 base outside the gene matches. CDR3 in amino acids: CASSWGLAGSYEQYF. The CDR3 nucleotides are TGTGCCAGCAGTTGGGGACTAGCGGGGTCCTACGAGCAGTACTTC.

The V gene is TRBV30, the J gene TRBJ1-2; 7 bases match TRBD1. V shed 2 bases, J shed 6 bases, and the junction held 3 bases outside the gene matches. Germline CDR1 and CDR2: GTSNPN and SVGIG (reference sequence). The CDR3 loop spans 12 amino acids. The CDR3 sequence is CAWSPGGHGYTF. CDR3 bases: TGTGCCTGGAGTCCAGGGGGACATGGCTACACCTTC. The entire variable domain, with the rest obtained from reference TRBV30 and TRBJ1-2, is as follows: SQTIHQWPATLVQPVGSPLSLECTVEGTSNPNLYWYRQAAGRGLQLLFYSVGIGQISSEVPQNLSASRPQDRQFILSSKKLLLSDSGFYLCAWSPGGHGYTFGSGTRLTVV.

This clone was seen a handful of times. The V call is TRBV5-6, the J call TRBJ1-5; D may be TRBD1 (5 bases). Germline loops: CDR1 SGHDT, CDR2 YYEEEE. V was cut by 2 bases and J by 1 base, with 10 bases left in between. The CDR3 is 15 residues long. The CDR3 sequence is CASSFRDRSNQPQHF. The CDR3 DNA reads TGTGCCAGCAGCTTCAGGGATCGGAGCAATCAGCCCCAGCATTTT.

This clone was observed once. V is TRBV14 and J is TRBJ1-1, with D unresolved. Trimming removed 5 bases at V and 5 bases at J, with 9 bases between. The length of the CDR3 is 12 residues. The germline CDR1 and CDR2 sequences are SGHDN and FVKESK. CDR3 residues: CASSAFRTEAFF. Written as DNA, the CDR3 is TGTGCCAGCAGCGCCTTTAGGACTGAAGCTTTCTTT. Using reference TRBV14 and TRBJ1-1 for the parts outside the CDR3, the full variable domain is EAGVTQFPSHSVIEKGQTVTLRCDPISGHDNLYWYRRVMGKEIKFLLHFVKESKQDESGMPNNRFLAERTGGTYSTLKVQPAELEDSGVYFCASSAFRTEAFFGQGTRLTVV.

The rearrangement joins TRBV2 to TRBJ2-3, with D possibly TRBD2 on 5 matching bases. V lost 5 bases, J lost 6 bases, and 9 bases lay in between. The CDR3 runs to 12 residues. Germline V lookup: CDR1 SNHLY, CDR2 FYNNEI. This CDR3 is CASSRDSDTQYF. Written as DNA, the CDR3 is TGTGCCAGCAGTCGGGATTCGGATACGCAGTATTTT.